Detailed here is one T cell receptor beta chain. This clonotype was recorded at least ten times. Its specific antigen is unknown. Qualities for individual bases were not recorded, and no much larger clone is one base off. Sequencing used an Illumina HiSeq 2000. Multiplex PCR amplification was used to generate the TCR beta chain libraries. High-throughput sequencing was used to analyze the amplified TCR beta chain products. TCRdb trimmed the raw reads at Q25, called clones with MiXCR and kept productive beta chains. Each entry merges the rows of one CDR3 protein and shows their most common DNA and genes. The sample records some 150,000 distinct CDR3 sequences, around 33% of which are singletons. Together, the top ten hold around 3.5% of the sample. This sample was included in a study of breast tumors, draining lymph nodes, adjacent tissues (TCRdb year 2016). For the wider study: The study compared TCR beta repertoires across tumor, adjacent nontumor tissue and axillary lymph nodes from breast cancer patients. In human breast cancer, the study set out to assess how tumor, surrounding tissue and draining lymph node repertoires relate to one another and whether T cells might be exchanged between them. General findings and caveats noted by the study authors: Tumor and nontumor tissue repertoires were found to be significantly more similar in luminal-like than in basal-like breast cancer. T-cell repertoire diversity in tumors was found to be lower than in lymph nodes but higher than in nontumor tissue, and preferential V and J gene usage was observed. The conclusion that tumor T cells originate in lymph nodes was framed as consistent with a hypothesis rather than directly demonstrated. The data were considered consistent with most tumor T cells being derived from the lymph node and subsequently expanding within tumor tissue.

The axillary draining lymph nodes of breast cancer patients were the source of the lymph node samples. Inclusive of the bounding cysteine and phenylalanine, the CDR3 is 15 residues long. The DNA shown is the 45-base CDR3, in frame from base 1. Sequences SGHDT (CDR1) and YYEEEE (CDR2) are obtained from the germline V gene. At the junction V is shortened by 6 bases and J by 2 bases; bases outside the gene matches: 6. This sequence uses TRBV5-6 and TRBJ2-2; TRBD1 agrees with 8 junctional bases. Sequencing input: axillary lymph node tissue. This clonotype was obtained from a female donor with breast cancer. Some clones in this sample may be carry-over from other donors' samples. The DNA sequence reads TGTGCCAGCAAGATAGGACAGGGTAACACCGGGGAGCTGTTTTTT. This sequence encodes CASKIGQGNTGELFF. The full variable domain, completed from the reference TRBV5-6 and TRBJ2-2 proteins outside the CDR3, reads DAGVTQSPTHLIKTRGQQVTLRCSPKSGHDTVSWYQQALGQGPQFIFQYYEEEERQRGNFPDRFSGHQFPNYSSELNVNALLLGDSALYLCASKIGQGNTGELFFGEGSRLTVL.